The next 5 T cell receptor beta chains were all read from a single sample in a study of shared clonotypes between healthy human individuals. Generated by immunoSEQ multiplex PCR, the TCRdb table keeps only in-frame clones and is missing some. This sample has fewer than 700,000 clones, with around 78% found just once. The sample was PBMCs. Receptors originate from a woman aged 35 to 49 in good health. Some clones in this sample may be carry-over from other donors' samples.

V gene TRBV5-1 combines with J gene TRBJ2-5; D is perhaps TRBD2 (5 bases). This CDR3 spans 13 amino acids. Germline V gene sequence: CDR1 SGHRS, CDR2 YFSETQ. V lost 0 bases and J 4 bases, leaving 7 bases between the germline ends. The CDR3 spells CASSLGEGETQYF. Written as DNA, the CDR3 is TGCGCCAGCAGCTTGGGAGAGGGAGAGACCCAGTACTTC. Together with reference TRBV5-1 and TRBJ2-5, the CDR3 gives the full variable domain: KAGVTQTPRYLIKTRGQQVTLSCSPISGHRSVSWYQQTPGQGLQFLFEYFSETQRNKGNFPGRFSGRQFSNSRSEMNVSTLELGDSALYLCASSLGEGETQYFGPGTRLLVL.

The chain carries TRBV6-1 and TRBJ2-7; D not resolved. From germline, CDR1 is MNHNS and CDR2 SASEGT. Trimming left V 2 bases short and J 3 bases short, with 11 bases between. The CDR3 length is 14 residues. CDR3 protein: CASSEIRGFYEQYF. The CDR3 DNA is TGTGCCAGCAGTGAAATACGCGGCTTCTACGAGCAGTACTTC.

This chain joins TRBV19 and TRBJ2-1; D possibly matches TRBD1 or TRBD2 (7 bases each). Germline V CDR1 and CDR2: LNHDA, SQIVND (reference sequence). Deletions cut 5 bases from V and 8 bases from J, with 19 bases between. The CDR3 has 15 amino acids. In nucleotides, the CDR3 is TGTGCCAGTAGTCCTCGACAGGGAGGGTGGCATGAGCAGTTCTTC. Translating it yields CASSPRQGGWHEQFF.

As to this clone: The identical CDR3 is also encoded by other nucleotide sequences in the sample. This chain uses TRBV29-1 with TRBJ1-1; the D is unclear. Trimming shortened V by 3 bases and J by 0 bases, and 2 bases separated the two germline ends. There are 11 residues in the CDR3. Germline V lookup: CDR1 SQVTM, CDR2 ANQGSEA. The CDR3: CSVDMNTEAFF. Here the CDR3 DNA reads TGCAGCGTTGACATGAACACTGAAGCTTTCTTT.

This clone was seen a handful of times. This same CDR3 is encoded by further DNA sequences in the sample. The V and J genes are TRBV27 and TRBJ2-7; TRBD1 matches 11 bases. The V and J ends lost 2 bases and 1 base, in that order; junction bases with no gene match: 1. Germline V gene lookup returns CDR1 MNHEY and CDR2 SMNVEV (reference sequence). The CDR3 is 15 residues long. The CDR3 loop is CASSLGQGASYEQYF. The CDR3 DNA follows: TGTGCCAGCAGTTTAGGACAGGGGGCTTCCTACGAGCAGTACTTC.